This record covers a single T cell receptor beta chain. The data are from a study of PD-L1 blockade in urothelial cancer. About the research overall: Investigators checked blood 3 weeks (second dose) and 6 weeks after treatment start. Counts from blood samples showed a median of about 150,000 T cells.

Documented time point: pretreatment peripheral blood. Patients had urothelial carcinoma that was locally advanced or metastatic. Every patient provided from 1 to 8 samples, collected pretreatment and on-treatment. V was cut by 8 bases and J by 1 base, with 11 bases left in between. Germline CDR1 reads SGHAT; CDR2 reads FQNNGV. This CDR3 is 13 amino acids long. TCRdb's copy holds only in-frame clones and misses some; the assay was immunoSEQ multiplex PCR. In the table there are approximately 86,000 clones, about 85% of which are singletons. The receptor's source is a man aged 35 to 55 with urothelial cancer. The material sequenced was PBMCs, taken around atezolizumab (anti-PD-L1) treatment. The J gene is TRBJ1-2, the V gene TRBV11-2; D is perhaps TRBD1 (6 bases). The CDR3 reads CASWGGLNYGYTF. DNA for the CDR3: TGTGCCAGCTGGGGGGGGCTTAACTATGGCTACACCTTC.